The sequence of this T cell receptor (beta chain) was determined in a study of beta chain features in type 1 diabetes. Findings and caveats of the study: The study found moderately but significantly shorter TCRB CDR3s in all four CD4+ subsets of Type 1 diabetes patients.

This clone came up a few times. Antigen unknown. Investigators reverse transcribed all isolated RNA, so they sequenced expressed TCRB transcripts. The data were produced by immunoSEQ multiplex PCR, yet TCRdb's version contains in-frame clones alone and is incomplete. Of 40,000 to 60,000 clones listed, 63% are singletons. The germline CDR1 and CDR2 sequences are GTSNPN and SVGIG (reference sequence). V shed 5 bases and J 0 bases; nucleotides not matched to a gene: 3. This CDR3 spans 14 amino acids. The sample consisted of stem cell memory CD4+ T cells from blood. This chain links TRBV30 with TRBJ2-1, with TRBD2 matching 8 bases. The clonotype was recovered from a woman aged 25 to 39 with type 1 diabetes. CDR3 DNA sequence: TGTGCCTGGGCCGGGACTAGCTCCTACAATGAGCAGTTCTTC. Its protein is CAWAGTSSYNEQFF. The variable domain in full, completed from reference TRBV30 and TRBJ2-1, reads SQTIHQWPATLVQPVGSPLSLECTVEGTSNPNLYWYRQAAGRGLQLLFYSVGIGQISSEVPQNLSASRPQDRQFILSSKKLLLSDSGFYLCAWAGTSSYNEQFFGPGTRLTVL.